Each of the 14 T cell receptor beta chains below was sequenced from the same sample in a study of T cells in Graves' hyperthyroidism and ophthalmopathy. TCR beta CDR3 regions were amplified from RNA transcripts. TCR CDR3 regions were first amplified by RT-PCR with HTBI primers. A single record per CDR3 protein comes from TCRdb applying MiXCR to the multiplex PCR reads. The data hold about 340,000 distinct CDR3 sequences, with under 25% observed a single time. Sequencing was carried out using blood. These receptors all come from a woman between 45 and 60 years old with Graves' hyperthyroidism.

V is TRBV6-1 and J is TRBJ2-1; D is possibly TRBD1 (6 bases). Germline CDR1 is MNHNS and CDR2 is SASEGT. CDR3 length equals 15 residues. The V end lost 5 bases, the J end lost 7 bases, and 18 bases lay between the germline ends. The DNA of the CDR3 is TGTGCCAGCAGTTGGACAGCCCGTCCCAATAATGAGCAGTTCTTC. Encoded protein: CASSWTARPNNEQFF.

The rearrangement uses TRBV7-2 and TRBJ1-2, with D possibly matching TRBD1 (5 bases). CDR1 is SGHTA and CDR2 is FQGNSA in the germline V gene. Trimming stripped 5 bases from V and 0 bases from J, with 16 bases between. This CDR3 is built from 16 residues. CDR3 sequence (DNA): TGTGCCAGCAGCGTTGGCAGTTGGGGGACTAACTATGGCTACACCTTC. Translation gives CASSVGSWGTNYGYTF.

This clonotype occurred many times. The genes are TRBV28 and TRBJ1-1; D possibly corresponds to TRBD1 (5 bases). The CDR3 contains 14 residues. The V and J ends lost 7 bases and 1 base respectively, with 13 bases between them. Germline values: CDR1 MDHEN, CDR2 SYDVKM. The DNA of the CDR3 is TGTGCCAGCACCCCAGGGCTAAAGAACACTGAAGCTTTCTTT. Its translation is CASTPGLKNTEAFF.

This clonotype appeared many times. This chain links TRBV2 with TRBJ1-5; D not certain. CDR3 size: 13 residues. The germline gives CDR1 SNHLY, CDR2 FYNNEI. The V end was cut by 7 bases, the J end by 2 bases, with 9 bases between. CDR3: CASKGVGNQPQHF. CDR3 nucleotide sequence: TGTGCCAGCAAGGGAGTAGGCAATCAGCCCCAGCATTTT.

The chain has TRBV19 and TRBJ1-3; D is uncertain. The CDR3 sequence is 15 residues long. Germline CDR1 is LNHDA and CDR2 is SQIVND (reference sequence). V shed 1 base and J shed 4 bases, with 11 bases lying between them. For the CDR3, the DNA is TGTGCCAGTAGTATAGTAACTCCGGCGGGAAACACCATATATTTT. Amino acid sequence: CASSIVTPAGNTIYF. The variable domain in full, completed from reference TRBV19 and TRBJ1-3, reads DGGITQSPKYLFRKEGQNVTLSCEQNLNHDAMYWYRQDPGQGLRLIYYSQIVNDFQKGDIAEGYSVSREKKESFPLTVTSAQKNPTAFYLCASSIVTPAGNTIYFGEGSWLTVV.

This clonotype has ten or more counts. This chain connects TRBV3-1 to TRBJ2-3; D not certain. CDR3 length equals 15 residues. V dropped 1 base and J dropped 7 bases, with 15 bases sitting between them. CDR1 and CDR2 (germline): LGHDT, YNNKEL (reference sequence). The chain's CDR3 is CASSQGVAASNTQYF. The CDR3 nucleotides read TGTGCCAGCAGCCAAGGGGTCGCGGCATCTAATACGCAGTATTTT.

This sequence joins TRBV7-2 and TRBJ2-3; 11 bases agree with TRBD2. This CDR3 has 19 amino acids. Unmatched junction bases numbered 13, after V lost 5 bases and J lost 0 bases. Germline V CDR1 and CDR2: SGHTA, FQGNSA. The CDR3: CASSVRGVAGGPSTDTQYF. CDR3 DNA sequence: TGTGCCAGCAGCGTGAGGGGAGTAGCGGGAGGGCCAAGCACAGATACGCAGTATTTT.

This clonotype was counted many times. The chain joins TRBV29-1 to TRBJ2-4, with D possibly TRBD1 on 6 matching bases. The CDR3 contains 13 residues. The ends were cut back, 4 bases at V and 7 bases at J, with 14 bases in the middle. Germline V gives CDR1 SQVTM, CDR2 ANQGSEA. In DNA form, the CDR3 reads TGCAGCGTTGGTGGGCAGGGGACGAACATTCAGTACTTC. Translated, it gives CSVGGQGTNIQYF.

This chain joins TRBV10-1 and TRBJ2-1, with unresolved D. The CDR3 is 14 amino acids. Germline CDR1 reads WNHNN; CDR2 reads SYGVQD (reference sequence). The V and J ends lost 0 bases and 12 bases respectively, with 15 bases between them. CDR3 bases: TGCGCCAGCAGTGAGTCGGGTGTGAGCGTGGGGCAGTTCTTC. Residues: CASSESGVSVGQFF.

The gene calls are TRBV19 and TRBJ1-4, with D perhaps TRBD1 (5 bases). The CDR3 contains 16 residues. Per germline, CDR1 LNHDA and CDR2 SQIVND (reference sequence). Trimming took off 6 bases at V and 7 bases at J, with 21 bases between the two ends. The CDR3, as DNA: TGTGCCAGTAGAACAAATGGACTCAGGGTATTTGAAAAACTGTTTTTT. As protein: CASRTNGLRVFEKLFF.

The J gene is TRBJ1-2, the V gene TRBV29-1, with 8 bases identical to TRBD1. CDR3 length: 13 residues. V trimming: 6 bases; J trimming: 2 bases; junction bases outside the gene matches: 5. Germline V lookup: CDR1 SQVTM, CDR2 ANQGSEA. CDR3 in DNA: TGCAGCGTCAGGGGGCGGGAAAACTATGGCTACACCTTC. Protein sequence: CSVRGRENYGYTF.

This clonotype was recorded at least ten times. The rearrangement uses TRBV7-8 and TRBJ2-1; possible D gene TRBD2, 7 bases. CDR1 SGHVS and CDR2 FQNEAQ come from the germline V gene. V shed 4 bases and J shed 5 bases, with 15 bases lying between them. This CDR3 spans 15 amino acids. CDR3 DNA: TGTGCCAGCAGCTCGGCGGGAGCAGGGGACAATGAGCAGTTCTTC. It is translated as CASSSAGAGDNEQFF.

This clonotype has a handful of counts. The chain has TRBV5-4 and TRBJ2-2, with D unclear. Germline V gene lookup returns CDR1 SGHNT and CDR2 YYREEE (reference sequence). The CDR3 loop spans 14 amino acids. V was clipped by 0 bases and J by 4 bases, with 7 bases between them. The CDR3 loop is CASSLGRLTGELFF. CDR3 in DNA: TGTGCCAGCAGCTTGGGGCGGCTCACCGGGGAGCTGTTTTTT.

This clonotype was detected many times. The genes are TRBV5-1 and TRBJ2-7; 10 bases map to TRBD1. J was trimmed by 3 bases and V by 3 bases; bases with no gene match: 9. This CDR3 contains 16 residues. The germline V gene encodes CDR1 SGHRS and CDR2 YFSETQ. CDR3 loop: CASSSRPGQGFYEQYF. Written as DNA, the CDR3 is TGCGCCAGCAGCTCGAGACCGGGACAGGGGTTCTACGAGCAGTACTTC. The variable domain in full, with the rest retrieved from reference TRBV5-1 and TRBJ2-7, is KAGVTQTPRYLIKTRGQQVTLSCSPISGHRSVSWYQQTPGQGLQFLFEYFSETQRNKGNFPGRFSGRQFSNSRSEMNVSTLELGDSALYLCASSSRPGQGFYEQYFGPGTRLTVT.